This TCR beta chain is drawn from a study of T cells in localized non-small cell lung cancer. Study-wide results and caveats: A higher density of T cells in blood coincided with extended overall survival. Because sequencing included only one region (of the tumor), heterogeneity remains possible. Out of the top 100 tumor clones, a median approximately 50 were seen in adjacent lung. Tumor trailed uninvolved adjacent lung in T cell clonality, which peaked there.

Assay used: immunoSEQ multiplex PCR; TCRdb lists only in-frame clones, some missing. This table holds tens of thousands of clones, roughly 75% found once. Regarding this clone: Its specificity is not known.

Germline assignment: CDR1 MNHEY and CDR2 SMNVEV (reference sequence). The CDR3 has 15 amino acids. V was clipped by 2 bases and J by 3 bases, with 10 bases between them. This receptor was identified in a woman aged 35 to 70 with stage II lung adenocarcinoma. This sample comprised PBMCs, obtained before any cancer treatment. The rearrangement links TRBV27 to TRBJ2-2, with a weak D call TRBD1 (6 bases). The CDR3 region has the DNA TGTGCCAGCAGTTTACAGGGGACCCACACCGGGGAGCTGTTTTTT. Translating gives CASSLQGTHTGELFF.